This TCR beta chain appears in the sequencing data of a study of blood T cell repertoires in COVID-19. Looking at the study overall: Spain, Italy and the United States supplied samples that represented acute and convalescent COVID-19.

Participants spanned ages about 18 to 89 years and resided in about two dozen US areas. For recovered donors of Cohort 3, there were two negative PCRs, clearance, or symptom resolution. The V end lost 2 bases, the J end lost 9 bases, and 15 bases lay between the germline ends. This CDR3 contains 13 residues. Germline CDR1 reads GTSNPN; CDR2 reads SVGIG (reference sequence). Only in-frame clones appear in the TCRdb table, and some are missing; sequencing was by immunoSEQ multiplex PCR. The table lists 110,000 to 150,000 clones, around 81% of them singletons. J is TRBJ2-3 and V is TRBV30, with D unclear. The material sequenced was PBMCs or T cells enriched from blood (not recorded which). The clonotype comes from a woman in her forties who had recovered from COVID-19. CDR3 DNA sequence: TGTGCCTGGAGTCGAAACGACATCGACACGCAGTATTTT. Translated, it gives CAWSRNDIDTQYF.